The next 3 T cell receptor beta chains were all read from a single sample in a study of blood T cell repertoires in COVID-19. Here immunoSEQ multiplex PCR was the method, and the copy in TCRdb shows in-frame clones only, minus some. Of around 260,000 clones listed, more than 85% are singletons. Sequences were obtained from peripheral blood. All receptors come from a young man with active or convalescent COVID-19.

In this sample, this clone turned up once. This chain links TRBV19 with TRBJ2-3; 13 bases line up with TRBD2. The CDR3 loop spans 16 amino acids. The ends lost 6 bases at V and 10 bases at J; junction bases unmatched: 13. CDR1 LNHDA and CDR2 SQIVND come from the germline V gene (reference sequence). In nucleotides, the CDR3 is TGTGCCAGTAGCAAAGGAGGGACTAGCGGGGTTGTTGCGCAGTATTTT. Translated, it gives CASSKGGTSGVVAQYF.

The chain uses TRBV2 and TRBJ1-6, with D possibly matching TRBD1 (6 bases). CDR3 length: 15 residues. The germline V gene has CDR1 SNHLY and CDR2 FYNNEI. V was cut by 8 bases and J by 6 bases, with 17 bases left in between. The CDR3 DNA sequence: TGTGCCAGCTTGGGTCAGGGGATCGCTAATTCACCCCTCCACTTT. Translation: CASLGQGIANSPLHF.

This clone turned up a few times. The chain joins TRBV7-2 to TRBJ2-3; possibly TRBD2 for D (6 bases). CDR3 length: 16 amino acids. CDR1 is SGHTA, CDR2 FQGNSA, per germline. V lost 4 bases, J lost 0 bases, and 14 bases lay in between. Here the CDR3 reads CASSSRGTKSTDTQYF. In nucleotides, the CDR3 is TGTGCCAGCAGCTCCCGGGGGACCAAGAGCACAGATACGCAGTATTTT.